Following are 32 T cell receptor beta chains from one sample sequenced in a study of blood T cells in healthy people across ages. Through a sample-barcoded 5' primer and a J-beta primer mix, a second PCR was run for roughly 7 to 11 cycles. TCRdb re-called the 5' RACE reads with MiXCR, one entry per CDR3 protein. Of about 840,000 distinct CDR3 sequences in the sample, almost 30% are singletons; the top ten hold approximately 10%. These data were likewise used in another study, on T cells of mothers and their children.

The sequencing sample was made of blood. These receptors all come from a woman in her forties in good health.

The CDR3 spells CAISAGGKAFF. The CDR3 nucleotides are TGTGCCATCTCCGCAGGGGGGAAAGCTTTCTTT. This chain joins TRBV10-3 and TRBJ1-1; 7 positions agree with TRBD1. Unmatched junction bases numbered 6, after V lost 8 bases and J lost 9 bases. Germline V gene sequence: CDR1 ENHRY, CDR2 SYGVKD. The CDR3 sequence is 11 residues long.

This sequence joins TRBV12-3 or TRBV12-4 and TRBJ2-1; 7 bases are shared with TRBD2. V shed 3 bases, J shed 0 bases, and the junction held 2 bases outside the gene matches. The CDR3 has 15 amino acids. The CDR3 DNA sequence: TGTGCCAGCAGTTTCCCTAGCGGCTCCTACAATGAGCAGTTCTTC. It encodes CASSFPSGSYNEQFF.

The chain joins TRBV20-1 to TRBJ2-5; 9 nucleotides align to TRBD1. The CDR3 runs to 16 residues. CDR1 DFQATT and CDR2 SNEGSKA come from the germline V gene (reference sequence). The J segment lost 11 bases and the V segment lost 0 bases, leaving 16 bases of the junction unmatched. In DNA, the CDR3 is TGCAGTGCTAGAGATTGGGGAGGACAGGGGATTAAGAAGCAGTACTTC. Amino acids: CSARDWGGQGIKKQYF.

This clonotype was observed a handful of times. The chain carries TRBV2 and TRBJ1-5, with 7 bases matching TRBD1. The CDR3 extends over 15 amino acids. V was clipped by 4 bases and J by 8 bases; unmatched bases: 11. Germline CDR1 is SNHLY and CDR2 is FYNNEI. The CDR3 DNA reads as TGTGCCAGCAGTGCGATCCCGACAGGGTCGGAGCCCCAGCATTTT. Protein: CASSAIPTGSEPQHF.

Ten or more counts support this clonotype. The chain employs TRBV28 and TRBJ1-1; D uncertain. The V end lost 1 base, the J end lost 4 bases, and 10 bases lay between the germline ends. This CDR3 contains 14 residues. The germline V gene has CDR1 MDHEN and CDR2 SYDVKM. CDR3 sequence (DNA): TGTGCCAGCAGTTTATCGGGCAGGATCACTGAAGCTTTCTTT. It yields the protein CASSLSGRITEAFF.

Concerning this clonotype: One junction end disagrees with the germline gene, perhaps due to a read error. The rearrangement joins TRBV3-1 to TRBJ1-1; D is possibly TRBD1 (5 bases). CDR3 length: 14 amino acids. From germline, CDR1 is LGHDT and CDR2 YNNKEL (reference sequence). CDR3 coding DNA: TGTGCCAACAGCCAAGTGCCAGGGACCACTGAAGCTTTCTTT. Residues: CANSQVPGTTEAFF.

The chain uses TRBV12-3 or TRBV12-4 and TRBJ2-3, with 14 bases lining up with TRBD2. Trimming cost V 6 bases and J 5 bases; bases outside gene matches: 4. The CDR3 is made up of 15 amino acids. The chain's CDR3 is CASRGLAGVGDTQYF. The DNA for the CDR3 is TGTGCCAGCAGGGGACTAGCGGGAGTTGGAGATACGCAGTATTTT.

The chain links TRBV12-5 to TRBJ2-5, with D possibly being TRBD2 (5 bases). Germline CDR1 LGHNT, CDR2 FRNRAP. V gave up 0 bases and J gave up 11 bases, with 19 bases separating them. This CDR3 is built from 15 residues. CDR3 region: CASGLVRPSTYGQYF. CDR3 nucleotide sequence: TGTGCTAGTGGTTTGGTACGACCTAGCACCTACGGGCAGTACTTC.

This chain connects TRBV5-1 to TRBJ1-1, with D hard to call. V was shortened by 5 bases and J by 4 bases, with 15 bases between the two germline ends. In germline, CDR1 is SGHRS, CDR2 YFSETQ. The CDR3 is made up of 14 amino acids. As DNA, the CDR3 is TGCGCCAGCAGGGCACAGACCTTAGGCACTGAAGCTTTCTTT. It is translated as CASRAQTLGTEAFF. The full variable domain, its missing parts supplied by reference TRBV5-1 and TRBJ1-1, is KAGVTQTPRYLIKTRGQQVTLSCSPISGHRSVSWYQQTPGQGLQFLFEYFSETQRNKGNFPGRFSGRQFSNSRSEMNVSTLELGDSALYLCASRAQTLGTEAFFGQGTRLTVV.

There are many counts of this clonotype. V gene TRBV7-2 combines with J gene TRBJ2-7; 8 bases are a match to TRBD1. The CDR3 is 15 residues long. The V and J ends lost 5 bases and 2 bases, in that order; junction bases with no gene match: 8. The V gene's germline CDR1 is SGHTA and CDR2 FQGNSA. CDR3 DNA sequence: TGTGCCAGCAGCAGCCTGGACAGGGCGCCCTACGAGCAGTACTTC. Amino acid sequence: CASSSLDRAPYEQYF.

This chain links TRBV5-1 with TRBJ1-6; D is undetermined. Germline V gene sequence: CDR1 SGHRS, CDR2 YFSETQ. The germline V and J ends were trimmed by 0 bases and 7 bases, with 11 bases remaining between them. This CDR3 contains 15 residues. This CDR3 is CASSLEAAGNSPLHF. CDR3 sequence (DNA): TGCGCCAGCAGCTTGGAGGCAGCTGGGAATTCACCCCTCCACTTT.

Remarks on this clonotype: This may stem from a read error, because a much larger clone lies one nucleotide away. The chain has TRBV27 and TRBJ1-2; TRBD1 is a possible D gene (5 bases). The CDR3 consists of 13 residues. CDR1 is MNHEY and CDR2 is SMNVEV in the germline V gene (reference sequence). CDR3 sequence reads: CASSPRGAYGHTF. The DNA for the CDR3 is TGTGCCAGCAGTCCCCGGGGCGCCTATGGCCACACCTTC.

As concerns this clonotype: No conserved phenylalanine or tryptophan is present at the end of the CDR3, so a read error is the likely explanation. Because the CDR3's place on the DNA is in doubt, the DNA is left out and the CDR3 is given as listed by TCRdb. This rearrangement joins TRBV12-3 or TRBV12-4 to TRBJ2-3. The CDR3 length is 12 residues, termini included. CDR3 sequence: CASGVSTDMQYS.

As to this clonotype: The junction departs from germline at one end; a sequencing error may be responsible. The rearrangement uses TRBV5-1 and TRBJ2-4; a weak D match, TRBD1 (6 bases). The CDR3 is 17 amino acids. The germline CDR1 and CDR2 sequences are SGHRS and YFSETQ. In nucleotides, the CDR3 is TGCGCCAACAGCTTGACAACCGGGACAACAAGGATGGACATTCAGTACTTC. Its protein is CANSLTTGTTRMDIQYF.

This clonotype came up once. At one end, the junction sequence differs from germline, possibly due to a read error. This chain connects TRBV9 to TRBJ1-1; tentative D call: TRBD1 (6 bases). CDR3 size: 17 residues. Germline CDR1 is SGDLS and CDR2 is YYNGEE. The CDR3 spells CASGVGGEESMNTEAFF. In nucleotides, the CDR3 is TGTGCCAGCGGCGTAGGGGGAGAGGAATCGATGAACACTGAAGCTTTCTTT.

This clonotype was counted only a few times. The V gene is TRBV7-2, the J gene TRBJ2-2; 8 bases align to TRBD1. This CDR3 spans 15 amino acids. The junction had 9 bases not matched to a gene; V was cut back by 10 bases and J by 2 bases. Germline V gives CDR1 SGHTA, CDR2 FQGNSA. CDR3: CATKDRDGNTGELFF. The CDR3 DNA follows: TGTGCCACCAAGGACAGGGACGGAAACACCGGGGAGCTGTTTTTT.

The rearrangement uses TRBV2 and TRBJ2-7, with 9 bases fitting TRBD1. The CDR3 has 14 residues. Germline values: CDR1 SNHLY, CDR2 FYNNEI. The V segment lost 8 bases and the J segment 3 bases; nucleotides outside the gene matches: 8. CDR3 DNA: TGTGCCAGCTTGGCCGGGACAGGGTTCTACGAGCAGTACTTC. Protein product: CASLAGTGFYEQYF.

This clonotype was detected ten times or more. V and J are TRBV28 and TRBJ2-1, with a tentative D call TRBD1 (6 bases). Germline CDR1 and CDR2: MDHEN and SYDVKM. V lost 3 bases and J lost 6, with 15 bases in between. CDR3 length equals 15 residues. CDR3 DNA: TGTGCCAGCAGTTTTCCGACAGGCCGTATCAATGAGCAGTTCTTC. Encoded protein: CASSFPTGRINEQFF.

The rearrangement links TRBV4-3 to TRBJ2-2; D is undetermined. Deletions cut 0 bases from V and 6 bases from J, with 11 bases between. Germline V CDR1 and CDR2: LGHNA, YSLEER. This CDR3 region has 15 residues. The CDR3 DNA sequence: TGCGCCAGCAGCCAAGATCGAATGGGCGCCGGGGAGCTGTTTTTT. Encoded protein: CASSQDRMGAGELFF.

This clonotype was seen a few times. DNA of the CDR3: TGTGCCGGCAACTTATCAGGACGGCAGGATTATGGCTACACCTTC. Its translation: CAGNLSGRQDYGYTF. The chain employs TRBV12-3 or TRBV12-4 and TRBJ1-2, with no clear D. V was trimmed by 11 bases and J by 5 bases, leaving 24 bases between them. There are 15 residues in the CDR3.

This clonotype was counted a few times. The chain has TRBV27 and TRBJ2-1; D tentatively reads TRBD1 or TRBD2 (7 bases each). Per germline, CDR1 MNHEY and CDR2 SMNVEV (reference sequence). Trimming stripped 5 bases from V and 10 bases from J, with 15 bases between. CDR3 length: 13 amino acids. CDR3 sequence (DNA): TGTGCCAGCAGTCGCCAGGGGGGGAGAGAGCAGTTCTTC. This gives the protein CASSRQGGREQFF.

The chain links TRBV10-2 to TRBJ2-5, with D perhaps TRBD1 or TRBD2 (5 bases each). The germline V and J ends were trimmed by 5 bases and 2 bases, with 18 bases remaining between them. CDR3 length equals 16 residues. Per germline, CDR1 WSHSY and CDR2 SAAADI. CDR3: CASSLSLSGPQETQYF. For the CDR3, the DNA is TGCGCCAGCAGTCTCAGTCTCTCGGGGCCGCAAGAGACCCAGTACTTC.

In its sample, this clonotype was seen a few times. This may come from a read error, since a much larger clone is one base off. V and J are TRBV5-1 and TRBJ2-5; 15 nucleotides line up with TRBD2. The CDR3 totals 17 residues. The germline V gene has CDR1 SGHRS and CDR2 YFSETQ. In DNA, the CDR3 is TGCGCCGGCAGCCGGACCGGACTAGCGGGGGGGCAAGAGACCCAGTACTTC. Translation: CAGSRTGLAGGQETQYF.

This sequence joins TRBV4-1 and TRBJ1-1; D may be TRBD1 (6 bases). The CDR3 sequence is 14 residues long. V lost 0 bases and J 5 bases, leaving 10 bases between the germline ends. CDR1 is MGHRA, CDR2 YSYEKL, per germline. The CDR3 protein is CASSQDRGDTEAFF. The CDR3 DNA reads TGCGCCAGCAGCCAAGACAGGGGAGATACTGAAGCTTTCTTT.

The gene calls are TRBV5-1 and TRBJ2-2, with 8 bases matching TRBD1. Germline-derived CDR1 and CDR2 are SGHRS and YFSETQ. The CDR3 length is 15 residues. Trimming cost V 6 bases and J 4 bases; bases outside gene matches: 8. CDR3 bases: TGCGCCAGCACCTCCGGGACAGGCCTCACCGGGGAGCTGTTTTTT. Its protein is CASTSGTGLTGELFF. Based on the CDR3 plus reference TRBV5-1 and TRBJ2-2, the full variable domain is KAGVTQTPRYLIKTRGQQVTLSCSPISGHRSVSWYQQTPGQGLQFLFEYFSETQRNKGNFPGRFSGRQFSNSRSEMNVSTLELGDSALYLCASTSGTGLTGELFFGEGSRLTVL.

The J gene is TRBJ1-3, the V gene TRBV9; tentative D call: TRBD1 (5 bases). Trimming pared 4 bases from V and 1 base from J, leaving 15 bases between. The V gene's germline CDR1 is SGDLS and CDR2 YYNGEE. The CDR3 has 16 amino acids. The CDR3 reads CASSSTPGTSGNTIYF. The CDR3 bases are TGTGCCAGCAGCTCCACCCCGGGGACGTCTGGAAACACCATATATTTT.

Only a few counts were recorded for this clonotype. The chain couples TRBV7-3 to TRBJ1-1; 9 nucleotides match TRBD1. Germline V gene sequence: CDR1 SGHTA, CDR2 FQGTGA. This CDR3 spans 15 amino acids. V was pared by 4 bases and J by 4 bases, with 7 bases of the junction left unmatched. The CDR3 bases are TGTGCCAGCAGCTCCCTGACAGGGGGGGTCACTGAAGCTTTCTTT. Translating gives CASSSLTGGVTEAFF. The full variable domain, completed using reference TRBV7-3 and TRBJ1-1, is GAGVSQTPSNKVTEKGKYVELRCDPISGHTALYWYRQSLGQGPEFLIYFQGTGAADDSGLPNDRFFAVRPEGSVSTLKIQRTERGDSAVYLCASSSLTGGVTEAFFGQGTRLTVV.

This clonotype came up many times. The genes are TRBV9 and TRBJ2-1; 7 positions agree with TRBD1. CDR1 and CDR2 (germline): SGDLS, YYNGEE. The trim removed 4 bases at V and 4 bases at J, leaving 8 bases unmatched. CDR3 size: 15 residues. The DNA for the CDR3 is TGTGCCAGCAGCCCCCGGGACAGCCTTTACAATGAGCAGTTCTTC. Translating it yields CASSPRDSLYNEQFF.

Worth noting for this clonotype: At one of its ends the junction is not consistent with the germline gene, which may arise from a read error. The chain uses TRBV7-7 and TRBJ1-1, with TRBD1 matching over 7 bases. Per the germline V gene, CDR1 is SSHAT and CDR2 is FNYEAQ (reference sequence). This CDR3 contains 19 residues. CDR3 in amino acids: CASSHTPTGTEGENTEAFF. CDR3 coding DNA: TGTGCTAGCAGCCACACCCCGACCGGGACAGAGGGCGAGAATACTGAAGCTTTCTTT.

The CDR3 region is CASSLSDRVWGNEQYF. In DNA, the CDR3 is TGTGCCAGCAGTTTGTCCGACAGGGTATGGGGAAATGAGCAGTACTTC. The chain carries TRBV11-2 and TRBJ2-5, with TRBD1 identical over 7 bases. The CDR3 runs to 16 residues. Germline-derived CDR1 and CDR2 are SGHAT and FQNNGV. Trimming removed 6 bases from V and 11 bases from J; junction bases left unmatched: 21.

For this clonotype: The germline gene is not matched at one end of the junction; a read error may be the cause. This chain uses TRBV7-2 with TRBJ1-5, with D uncertain. The germline V gene has CDR1 SGHTA and CDR2 FQGNSA. This CDR3 is 15 amino acids long. DNA for the CDR3: TGTGCCAGCAGTTTAGAGTTAGGGAGCAATCAGCCCCAGCATTTT. As protein: CASSLELGSNQPQHF. Full variable domain (outside the CDR3, taken from reference TRBV7-2 and TRBJ1-5): GAGVSQSPSNKVTEKGKDVELRCDPISGHTALYWYRQSLGQGLEFLIYFQGNSAPDKSGLPSDRFSAERTGGSVSTLTIQRTQQEDSAVYLCASSLELGSNQPQHFGDGTRLSIL.

The rearrangement joins TRBV6-1 to TRBJ2-5, with 9 bases fitting TRBD1. This CDR3 spans 15 amino acids. V was clipped by 6 bases and J by 5 bases; unmatched bases: 10. Germline CDR1 MNHNS, CDR2 SASEGT. CDR3 sequence reads: CASSWGQGMSETQYF. The DNA for the CDR3 is TGTGCCAGCAGCTGGGGACAGGGAATGAGCGAGACCCAGTACTTC.